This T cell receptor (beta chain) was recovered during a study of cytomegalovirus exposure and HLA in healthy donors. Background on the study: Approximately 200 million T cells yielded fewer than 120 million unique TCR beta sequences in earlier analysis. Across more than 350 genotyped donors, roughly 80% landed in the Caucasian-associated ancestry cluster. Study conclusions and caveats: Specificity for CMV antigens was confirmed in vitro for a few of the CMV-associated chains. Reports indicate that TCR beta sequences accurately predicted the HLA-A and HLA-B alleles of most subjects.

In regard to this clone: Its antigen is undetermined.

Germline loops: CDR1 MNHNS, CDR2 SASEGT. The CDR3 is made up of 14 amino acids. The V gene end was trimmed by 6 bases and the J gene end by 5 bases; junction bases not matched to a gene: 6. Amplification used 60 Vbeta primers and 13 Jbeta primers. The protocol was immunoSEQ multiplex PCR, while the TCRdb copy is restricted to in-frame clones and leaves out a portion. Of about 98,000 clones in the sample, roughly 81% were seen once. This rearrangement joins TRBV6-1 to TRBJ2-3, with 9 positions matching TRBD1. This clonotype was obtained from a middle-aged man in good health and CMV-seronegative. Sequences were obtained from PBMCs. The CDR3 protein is CASRPGQGLDTQYF. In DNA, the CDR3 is TGTGCCAGCAGGCCGGGACAGGGTTTAGATACGCAGTATTTT.